The entry below describes one TCR beta chain. Antigen unknown. This sample is part of a study of T cell responses to AZD1222 COVID-19 vaccine. This CDR3 contains 15 residues. V was pared by 0 bases and J by 1 base, with 12 bases between. The germline V gene has CDR1 GTSNPN and CDR2 SVGIG (reference sequence). Second-dose intervals near 4 or 12 weeks were combined. The table came from immunoSEQ multiplex PCR; TCRdb's copy has only in-frame clones and leaves some out. The sample lists 120,000 or so clones, roughly 89% seen once, with roughly 6.9% in the top ten. Study observations and caveats: Compared with day 0, the breadth and depth of the Spike-specific TCR repertoire rose significantly after two doses of AZD1222. Dominant CD4 TCR responses targeted spike regions 160-218 and 743-854.

The TCR was taken from an adult who received the AZD1222 COVID-19 vaccine. The starting material was peripheral blood, obtained 28 days after the second AZD1222 dose. V and J are TRBV30 and TRBJ1-1; no firm D call. This CDR3 reads CAWSVLSSRNTEAFF. DNA for the CDR3: TGTGCCTGGAGTGTACTAAGTTCTAGGAACACTGAAGCTTTCTTT.